These 8 T cell receptor beta chains came from one sample sequenced in a study of T cell repertoires in cytomegalovirus infection. Their specific antigens are unknown. MiXCR was run by TCRdb on the reads, yielding one entry per CDR3 protein. The table has some 940,000 distinct CDR3 sequences, roughly 30% seen once. The input for sequencing was cultured CD8+ T cells from PBMCs, taken from culture after CMV antigen stimulation. These receptors originate from a human donor in good health (CMV status not recorded). Some clones in this sample may be carry-over from other donors' samples.

In DNA form, the CDR3 reads TGTGCCAGCAGCTTAGGATTGTGGTCCGGGCGGCCTGAAGCTTTCTTT. As protein: CASSLGLWSGRPEAFF. V gene TRBV7-8 combines with J gene TRBJ1-1; D remains unclear. Germline V gene sequence: CDR1 SGHVS, CDR2 FQNEAQ. This CDR3 has 16 residues. V was cut by 1 base and J by 6 bases, with 18 bases left in between.

This chain joins TRBV4-1 and TRBJ1-2, with no clear D. From germline, CDR1 is MGHRA and CDR2 YSYEKL. Trimming left V 1 base short and J 4 bases short, with 19 bases between. The CDR3 runs to 17 residues. The CDR3 sequence: CASSQVVDIHGFYGYTF. CDR3 DNA: TGCGCCAGCAGCCAAGTTGTCGACATCCACGGATTCTATGGCTACACCTTC.

The chain couples TRBV4-1 to TRBJ2-7; TRBD1 aligns across 8 bases. The CDR3 is 15 residues long. Germline V gives CDR1 MGHRA, CDR2 YSYEKL. Germline trimming cut 1 base from V and 4 bases from J; bases unmatched to any gene: 6. The CDR3 nucleotides are TGCGCCAGCAGCCAAGGCCCCGGGACAGGATACGAGCAGTACGTC. It translates to CASSQGPGTGYEQYV.

This clonotype was counted only a few times. The gene calls are TRBV7-9 and TRBJ2-5; TRBD1 aligns across 8 bases. Germline trimming cut 4 bases from V and 4 bases from J; bases unmatched to any gene: 8. The germline gives CDR1 SEHNR, CDR2 FQNEAQ (reference sequence). The CDR3 is 15 amino acids. The CDR3 bases are TGTGCCAGCAGCTGGACAGTGACAGGGGTAGAGACCCAGTACTTC. Amino acids: CASSWTVTGVETQYF.

V is TRBV6-2 or TRBV6-3 and J is TRBJ2-7; D perhaps matches TRBD2 (6 bases). V was pared by 2 bases and J by 2 bases, with 10 bases between. CDR3 length: 14 residues. Germline V gene data show CDR1 as MNHEY and CDR2 as SVGEGT. The CDR3 loop reads CASSYGGTAYEQYV. The DNA of the CDR3 is TGTGCCAGCAGTTACGGAGGGACCGCCTACGAGCAGTACGTC.

This clonotype was detected only once. This may stem from a read error, because a much larger clone lies one nucleotide away. The chain has TRBV27 and TRBJ1-1, with D possibly being TRBD1 (5 bases). Germline V gene data show CDR1 as MNHEY and CDR2 as SMNVEV (reference sequence). The CDR3 spans 15 residues. The V end was cut by 5 bases, the J end by 4 bases, with 17 bases between. The CDR3 bases are TGTGCCAGCAGTAATCAGGGAGGGTTCGGCACTGAAGCTTTCTTT. It specifies CASSNQGGFGTEAFF.

This clonotype was seen only a few times. The V gene is TRBV2, the J gene TRBJ2-5; no clear D. The CDR3 contains 13 residues. The germline V and J ends were trimmed by 5 bases and 1 base, with 8 bases remaining between them. The germline V gene encodes CDR1 SNHLY and CDR2 FYNNEI. The CDR3 nucleotides are TGTGCCAGCAGTTCTTGGGTCCAAGAGACCCAGTACTTC. This encodes CASSSWVQETQYF.

The V call is TRBV19, the J call TRBJ1-5, with D perhaps TRBD1 (5 bases). V lost 7 bases and J 2 bases, leaving 15 bases between the germline ends. The CDR3 is 15 residues long. The germline CDR1 and CDR2 sequences are LNHDA and SQIVND (reference sequence). As DNA, the CDR3 is TGTGCCAGTAAAGCATCCCAGGGACGCAATCAGCCCCAGCATTTT. Amino acids: CASKASQGRNQPQHF.